The 20 T cell receptor beta chains reported below all come from one sample, sequenced in a study of blood T cell repertoires in COVID-19. Libraries were prepared by immunoSEQ multiplex PCR; TCRdb keeps only in-frame clonotypes and omits some of them. The repertoire holds roughly 340,000 clones, with about 90% as singletons. Sequencing was carried out using peripheral blood. These receptors came from a woman aged 18-29 years who had recovered from COVID-19.

The chain uses TRBV5-1 and TRBJ1-1, with D perhaps TRBD1 (5 bases). The CDR3 covers 14 residues. The germline CDR1 and CDR2 sequences are SGHRS and YFSETQ. V was cut by 6 bases and J by 0 bases, with 12 bases left in between. The CDR3 DNA sequence: TGCGCCAGCAATATAGGGGCTCTGAACACTGAAGCTTTCTTT. This sequence encodes CASNIGALNTEAFF.

As to this clone: The same CDR3 also results from other DNA sequences found in this sample. The rearrangement joins TRBV7-9 to TRBJ2-1, with TRBD2 matching over 9 bases. The CDR3 length is 15 residues. The trim removed 1 base at V and 3 bases at J, leaving 1 base unmatched. The germline gives CDR1 SEHNR, CDR2 FQNEAQ (reference sequence). The CDR3 sequence: CASSLGLAVYNEQFF. In DNA form, the CDR3 reads TGTGCCAGCAGCTTAGGACTAGCGGTCTACAATGAGCAGTTCTTC.

This sequence joins TRBV11-3 and TRBJ2-1, with 11 positions matching TRBD2. The CDR3 is made up of 18 amino acids. Trimming at V came to 0 bases and at J to 4 bases, leaving 8 bases not matched to a gene. Germline CDR1 is SGHNT and CDR2 is YENEEA. For the CDR3, the DNA is TGTGCCAGCAGCTTAGATCCCCTAGCGGGAGGCCGATACAATGAGCAGTTCTTC. Encoded protein: CASSLDPLAGGRYNEQFF.

This clone came up once. The V call is TRBV24-1, the J call TRBJ2-1; TRBD2 matches at 14 bases. The junction had 13 bases not matched to a gene; V was cut back by 4 bases and J by 12 bases. This CDR3 spans 17 amino acids. Germline CDR1 reads KGHDR; CDR2 reads SFDVKD. The CDR3 here is CATSDRPGTSGSAVQFF. DNA of the CDR3: TGTGCCACCAGTGACCGTCCCGGGACTAGCGGGAGTGCGGTGCAGTTCTTC.

The chain recombines TRBV19 with TRBJ1-1; a weak D match, TRBD1 (6 bases). V was cut by 4 bases and J by 0 bases, with 6 bases left in between. CDR1 LNHDA and CDR2 SQIVND come from the germline V gene (reference sequence). The CDR3 has 13 residues. CDR3: CASSRQVNTEAFF. CDR3 DNA: TGTGCCAGTAGTAGACAGGTGAACACTGAAGCTTTCTTT.

The chain employs TRBV5-4 and TRBJ2-1; 12 bases align to TRBD2. The V gene's germline CDR1 is SGHNT and CDR2 YYREEE (reference sequence). The CDR3 totals 17 residues. J was trimmed by 2 bases and V by 3 bases; bases with no gene match: 6. The CDR3 reads CASSSSSGRAAYNEQFF. The CDR3 coding sequence is TGTGCCAGCAGCTCTTCTAGCGGGAGGGCCGCCTACAATGAGCAGTTCTTC. The whole variable domain, remainder taken from reference TRBV5-4 and TRBJ2-1, is ETGVTQSPTHLIKTRGQQVTLRCSSQSGHNTVSWYQQALGQGPQFIFQYYREEENGRGNFPPRFSGLQFPNYSSELNVNALELDDSALYLCASSSSSGRAAYNEQFFGPGTRLTVL.

The V call is TRBV19, the J call TRBJ1-2; 8 nucleotides match TRBD1. Germline trimming cut 6 bases from V and 1 base from J; bases unmatched to any gene: 4. Germline values: CDR1 LNHDA, CDR2 SQIVND (reference sequence). CDR3 length: 14 residues. The CDR3 DNA follows: TGTGCCAGTAGGAGGGACAGGTTTAACTATGGCTACACCTTC. Amino acid sequence: CASRRDRFNYGYTF.

The rearrangement uses TRBV5-6 and TRBJ1-2, with D perhaps TRBD1 (5 bases). CDR1 and CDR2 (germline): SGHDT, YYEEEE. CDR3 length equals 17 residues. V was clipped by 6 bases and J by 3 bases, with 24 bases between them. The CDR3, as DNA: TGTGCCAGCATCCTCAGGGTGAAAGTTCTAGAGGACTATGGCTACACCTTC. It codes for CASILRVKVLEDYGYTF.

The rearrangement joins TRBV10-1 to TRBJ1-1; D may be TRBD1 (5 bases). Trimming removed 2 bases from V and 3 bases from J, with 7 bases in between. The CDR3 totals 13 residues. Germline V lookup: CDR1 WNHNN, CDR2 SYGVQD (reference sequence). The CDR3 spells CASSEGTYTEAFF. DNA for the CDR3: TGCGCCAGCAGTGAGGGGACTTACACTGAAGCTTTCTTT.

As for this clone: Distinct nucleotide sequences in the sample also encode this CDR3. The J gene is TRBJ2-2, the V gene TRBV14; D is ambiguous. V shed 3 bases and J shed 0 bases, with 5 bases lying between them. The CDR3 loop spans 14 amino acids. CDR1 SGHDN and CDR2 FVKESK come from the germline V gene. CDR3 coding DNA: TGTGCCAGCAGCCATAGAGCGAACACCGGGGAGCTGTTTTTT. This codes for CASSHRANTGELFF.

The chain combines TRBV11-3 with TRBJ2-5; D may be TRBD2 (6 bases). This CDR3 contains 14 residues. Germline CDR1 reads SGHNT; CDR2 reads YENEEA. V lost 6 bases and J 2 bases, leaving 13 bases between the germline ends. As DNA, the CDR3 is TGTGCCAGCAGTTCCCGGGACTTACAAGAGACCCAGTACTTC. It codes for CASSSRDLQETQYF.

This clone has more than one count but fewer than ten. V and J are TRBV2 and TRBJ1-2, with 7 bases lining up with TRBD1. Trimming took 8 bases from V and 7 from J; bases not matched to a gene: 10. Germline V gives CDR1 SNHLY, CDR2 FYNNEI. The CDR3 covers 13 residues. The DNA of the CDR3 is TGTGCCAGCGATCTCCGGGACAGAAGTGGCTACACCTTC. Residues: CASDLRDRSGYTF. The full variable domain, with the rest looked up from reference TRBV2 and TRBJ1-2, is EPEVTQTPSHQVTQMGQEVILRCVPISNHLYFYWYRQILGQKVEFLVSFYNNEISEKSEIFDDQFSVERPDGSNFTLKIRSTKLEDSAMYFCASDLRDRSGYTFGSGTRLTVV.

The chain is built from TRBV29-1 and TRBJ2-3, with a weak D call TRBD2 (7 bases). V was trimmed by 7 bases and J by 2 bases, leaving 31 bases between them. The CDR3 length is 19 residues. Germline-derived CDR1 and CDR2 are SQVTM and ANQGSEA. CDR3 sequence: CSDHHRFSWGGGHTDTQYF. The CDR3 DNA reads as TGCAGCGATCACCACAGGTTCAGCTGGGGAGGGGGGCACACAGATACGCAGTATTTT.

This CDR3 reads CASSLEVQAFGYTF. DNA for the CDR3: TGTGCCAGCAGCTTAGAAGTTCAAGCATTCGGCTACACCTTC. The chain is built from TRBV7-9 and TRBJ1-2; D is undetermined. The CDR3 covers 14 residues. V was cut by 1 base and J by 8 bases, with 14 bases left in between. From germline, CDR1 is SEHNR and CDR2 FQNEAQ (reference sequence).

CDR3 bases: TGCGCCAGCAGCCAAGAACACAAATACAATGAGCAGTTCTTC. This codes for CASSQEHKYNEQFF. This chain links TRBV4-3 with TRBJ2-1; D remains unclear. V lost 0 bases, J lost 4 bases, and 7 bases lay in between. The CDR3 spans 14 residues. The germline CDR1 and CDR2 sequences are LGHNA and YSLEER.

This chain links TRBV2 with TRBJ2-1; 16 bases are shared with TRBD2. This CDR3 contains 20 residues. The germline V gene has CDR1 SNHLY and CDR2 FYNNEI. Trimming cost V 3 bases and J 5 bases; bases outside gene matches: 13. CDR3 in DNA: TGTGCCAGCAGTGATTGGTTGACGGGGACTAGCGGGAGGGCCCACAATGAGCAGTTCTTC. It is translated as CASSDWLTGTSGRAHNEQFF.

The CDR3 is CSAQSQDRARHEQFF. The CDR3 DNA follows: TGCAGCGCGCAATCCCAGGACAGGGCACGGCATGAGCAGTTCTTC. V is TRBV29-1 and J is TRBJ2-1; 8 bases map to TRBD1. The CDR3 consists of 15 residues. CDR1 SQVTM and CDR2 ANQGSEA come from the germline V gene. Trimming cost V 7 bases and J 8 bases; bases outside gene matches: 16.

This rearrangement joins TRBV9 to TRBJ2-3, with D uncertain. Trimming removed 0 bases from V and 2 bases from J, with 10 bases in between. Germline CDR1 reads SGDLS; CDR2 reads YYNGEE. The CDR3 covers 15 residues. The CDR3 sequence: CASSVAQRSTDTQYF. CDR3 nucleotide sequence: TGTGCCAGCAGCGTAGCCCAGCGTTCCACAGATACGCAGTATTTT.

V gene TRBV29-1 combines with J gene TRBJ2-1; TRBD2 agrees at 7 bases. The germline gives CDR1 SQVTM, CDR2 ANQGSEA. Unmatched junction bases numbered 9, after V lost 4 bases and J lost 15 bases. CDR3 length: 11 amino acids. CDR3 DNA sequence: TGCAGCGTTGTGATAGTGTCTAGCGGGTTCTTC. As protein: CSVVIVSSGFF.

This chain links TRBV30 with TRBJ1-6; D is possibly TRBD1 (5 bases). Trimming pared 3 bases from V and 1 base from J, leaving 10 bases between. This CDR3 has 15 residues. Looked up from germline, CDR1 is GTSNPN and CDR2 is SVGIG (reference sequence). As DNA, the CDR3 is TGTGCCTGGAGGCACCAGGGATCCTATAATTCACCCCTCCACTTT. Its translation: CAWRHQGSYNSPLHF.